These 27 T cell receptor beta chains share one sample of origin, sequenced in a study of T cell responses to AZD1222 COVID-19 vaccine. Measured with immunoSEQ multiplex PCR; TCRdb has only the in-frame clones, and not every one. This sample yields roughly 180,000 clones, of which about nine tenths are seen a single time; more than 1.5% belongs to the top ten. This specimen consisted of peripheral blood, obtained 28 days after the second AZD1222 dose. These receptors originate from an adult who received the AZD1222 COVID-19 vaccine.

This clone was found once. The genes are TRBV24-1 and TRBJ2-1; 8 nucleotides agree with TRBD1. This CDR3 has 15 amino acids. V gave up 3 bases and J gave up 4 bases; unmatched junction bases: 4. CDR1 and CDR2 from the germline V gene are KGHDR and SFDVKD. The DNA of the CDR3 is TGTGCCACCAGTGATCCGGGACAGGCATACAATGAGCAGTTCTTC. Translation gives CATSDPGQAYNEQFF.

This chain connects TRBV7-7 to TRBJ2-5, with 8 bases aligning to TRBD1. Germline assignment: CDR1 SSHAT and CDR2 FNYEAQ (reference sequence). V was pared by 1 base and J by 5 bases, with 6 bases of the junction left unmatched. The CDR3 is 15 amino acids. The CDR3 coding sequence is TGTGCCAGCAGCTTAGAGTCAGGGGGCGATGAGACCCAGTACTTC. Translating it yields CASSLESGGDETQYF. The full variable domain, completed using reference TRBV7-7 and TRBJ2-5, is GAGVSQSPRYKVTKRGQDVTLRCDPISSHATLYWYQQALGQGPEFLTYFNYEAQPDKSGLPSDRFSAERPEGSISTLTIQRTEQRDSAMYRCASSLESGGDETQYFGPGTRLLVL.

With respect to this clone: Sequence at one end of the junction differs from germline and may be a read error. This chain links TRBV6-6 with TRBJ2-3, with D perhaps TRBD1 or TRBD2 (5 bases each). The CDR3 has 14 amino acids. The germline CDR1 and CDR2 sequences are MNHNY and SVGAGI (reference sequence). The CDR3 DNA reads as TGTGCCAGCAGTTACTCGGGGGATGGGGCAGGCACAAATTTT. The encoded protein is CASSYSGDGAGTNF.

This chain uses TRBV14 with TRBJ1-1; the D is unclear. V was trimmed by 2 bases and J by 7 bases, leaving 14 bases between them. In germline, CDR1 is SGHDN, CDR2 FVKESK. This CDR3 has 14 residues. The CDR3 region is CASSQTFGYGEAFF. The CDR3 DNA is TGTGCCAGCAGCCAAACCTTTGGGTACGGTGAAGCTTTCTTT.

In DNA, the CDR3 is TGTGCCAGCAGTCGAGGAGGGCGGCCCCAGCATTTT. This translates into CASSRGGRPQHF. The chain joins TRBV28 to TRBJ1-5; D gene ambiguous. The CDR3 extends over 12 amino acids. Per germline, CDR1 MDHEN and CDR2 SYDVKM. Trimming removed 5 bases at V and 9 bases at J, with 11 bases between. The full variable domain, its missing parts supplied by reference TRBV28 and TRBJ1-5, is DVKVTQSSRYLVKRTGEKVFLECVQDMDHENMFWYRQDPGLGLRLIYFSYDVKMKEKGDIPEGYSVSREKKERFSLILESASTNQTSMYLCASSRGGRPQHFGDGTRLSIL.

DNA of the CDR3: TGTGCCAGCAGCTTTTTTCAGAATTCACCCCTCCACTTT. Its translation: CASSFFQNSPLHF. V and J are TRBV5-6 and TRBJ1-6; unclear D gene. The V end was cut by 2 bases, the J end by 7 bases, with 7 bases between. CDR1 and CDR2 from the germline V gene are SGHDT and YYEEEE. This CDR3 has 13 residues.

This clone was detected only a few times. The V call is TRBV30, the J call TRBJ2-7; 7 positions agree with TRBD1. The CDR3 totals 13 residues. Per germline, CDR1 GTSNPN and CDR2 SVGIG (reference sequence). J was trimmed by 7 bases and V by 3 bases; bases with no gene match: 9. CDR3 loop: CAWRRQGLGEQYF. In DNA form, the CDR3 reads TGTGCCTGGAGGAGACAGGGATTGGGGGAGCAGTACTTC.

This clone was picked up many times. The chain's CDR3 is CASSFLMAAYGYTF. Here the CDR3 DNA reads TGTGCCAGCAGCTTCCTTATGGCTGCCTACGGCTACACCTTC. J is TRBJ1-2 and V is TRBV5-6; D call uncertain. Trimming pared 2 bases from V and 8 bases from J, leaving 16 bases between. The CDR3 covers 14 residues. Per germline, CDR1 SGHDT and CDR2 YYEEEE.

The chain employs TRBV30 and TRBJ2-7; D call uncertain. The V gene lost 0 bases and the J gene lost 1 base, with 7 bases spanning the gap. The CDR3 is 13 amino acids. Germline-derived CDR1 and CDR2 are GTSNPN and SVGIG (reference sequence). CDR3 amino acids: CAWSVSVSYEQYF. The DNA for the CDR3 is TGTGCCTGGAGTGTGAGTGTTTCCTACGAGCAGTACTTC.

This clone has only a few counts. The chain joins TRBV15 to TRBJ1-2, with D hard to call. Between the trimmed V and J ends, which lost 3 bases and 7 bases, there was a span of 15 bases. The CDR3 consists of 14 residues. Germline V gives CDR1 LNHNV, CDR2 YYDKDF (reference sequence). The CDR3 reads CATSRARVEAGYTF. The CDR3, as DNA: TGTGCCACCAGCAGGGCCCGAGTGGAGGCTGGCTACACCTTC.

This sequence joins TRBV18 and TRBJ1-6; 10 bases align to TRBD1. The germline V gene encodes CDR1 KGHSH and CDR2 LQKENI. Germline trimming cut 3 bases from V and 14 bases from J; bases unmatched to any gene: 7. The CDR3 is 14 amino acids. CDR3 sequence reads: CASSPTGGEFTLHF. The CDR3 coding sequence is TGTGCCAGCTCACCGACAGGGGGCGAATTCACCCTCCACTTT. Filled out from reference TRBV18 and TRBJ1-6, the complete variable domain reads NAGVMQNPRHLVRRRGQEARLRCSPMKGHSHVYWYRQLPEEGLKFMVYLQKENIIDESGMPKERFSAEFPKEGPSILRIQQVVRGDSAAYFCASSPTGGEFTLHFGNGTRLTVT.

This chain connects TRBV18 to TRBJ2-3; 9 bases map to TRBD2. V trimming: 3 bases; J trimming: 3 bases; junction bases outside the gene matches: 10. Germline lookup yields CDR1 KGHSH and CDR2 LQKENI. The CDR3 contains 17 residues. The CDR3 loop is CASSPISSGSATDTQYF. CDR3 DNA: TGTGCCAGCTCACCTATAAGTAGCGGGAGTGCAACAGATACGCAGTATTTT.

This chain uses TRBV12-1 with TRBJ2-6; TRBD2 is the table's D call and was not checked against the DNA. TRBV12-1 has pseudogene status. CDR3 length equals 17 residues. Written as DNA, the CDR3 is TGTGCCAGCAGCTTGGGAGGGCACGATGTCGGGGCCAACGTCCTGACTTTC. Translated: CASSLGGHDVGANVLTF.

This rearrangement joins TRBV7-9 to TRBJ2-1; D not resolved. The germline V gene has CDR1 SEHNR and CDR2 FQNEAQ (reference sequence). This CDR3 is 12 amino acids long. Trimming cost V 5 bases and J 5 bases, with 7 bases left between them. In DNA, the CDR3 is TGTGCCAGCAGCCAACGAAACAATGAGCAGTTCTTC. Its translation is CASSQRNNEQFF.

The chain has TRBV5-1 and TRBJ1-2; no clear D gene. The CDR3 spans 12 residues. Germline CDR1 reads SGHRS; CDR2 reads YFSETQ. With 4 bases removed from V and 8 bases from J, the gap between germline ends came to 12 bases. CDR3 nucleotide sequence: TGCGCCAGCAGCCCGGACTCAAGGGGCTACACCTTC. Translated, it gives CASSPDSRGYTF.

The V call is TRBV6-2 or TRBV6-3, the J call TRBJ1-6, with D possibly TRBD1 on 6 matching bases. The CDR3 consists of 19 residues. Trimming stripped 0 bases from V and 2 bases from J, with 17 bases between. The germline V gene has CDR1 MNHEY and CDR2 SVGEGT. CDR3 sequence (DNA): TGTGCCAGCAGTTACTCACGGCAGGGGAGAAAGGCCTATAATTCACCCCTCCACTTT. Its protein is CASSYSRQGRKAYNSPLHF.

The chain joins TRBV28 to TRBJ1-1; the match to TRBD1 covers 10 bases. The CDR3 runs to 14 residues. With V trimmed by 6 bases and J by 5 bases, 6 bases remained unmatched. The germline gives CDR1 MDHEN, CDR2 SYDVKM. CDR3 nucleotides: TGTGCCAGCAGCCGAGACAGGGGGCAGACTGAAGCTTTCTTT. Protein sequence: CASSRDRGQTEAFF.

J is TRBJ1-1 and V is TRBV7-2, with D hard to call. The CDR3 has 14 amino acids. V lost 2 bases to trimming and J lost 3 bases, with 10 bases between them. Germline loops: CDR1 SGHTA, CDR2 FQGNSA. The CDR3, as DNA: TGTGCCAGCAGCTTATGGTCAGGTTACACTGAAGCTTTCTTT. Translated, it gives CASSLWSGYTEAFF. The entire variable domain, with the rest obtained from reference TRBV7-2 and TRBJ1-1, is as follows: GAGVSQSPSNKVTEKGKDVELRCDPISGHTALYWYRQSLGQGLEFLIYFQGNSAPDKSGLPSDRFSAERTGGSVSTLTIQRTQQEDSAVYLCASSLWSGYTEAFFGQGTRLTVV.

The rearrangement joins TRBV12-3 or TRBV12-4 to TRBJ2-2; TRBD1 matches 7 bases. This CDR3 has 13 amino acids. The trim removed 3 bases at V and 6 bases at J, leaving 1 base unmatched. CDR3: CASSFGTAGELFF. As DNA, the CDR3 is TGTGCCAGCAGTTTCGGGACAGCCGGGGAGCTGTTTTTT.

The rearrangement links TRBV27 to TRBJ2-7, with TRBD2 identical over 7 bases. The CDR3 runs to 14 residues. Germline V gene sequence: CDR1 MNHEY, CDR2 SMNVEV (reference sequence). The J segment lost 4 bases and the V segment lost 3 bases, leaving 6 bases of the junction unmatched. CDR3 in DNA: TGTGCCAGCAGTTTTGCGGGAGTTGCGTACGAGCAGTACTTC. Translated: CASSFAGVAYEQYF.

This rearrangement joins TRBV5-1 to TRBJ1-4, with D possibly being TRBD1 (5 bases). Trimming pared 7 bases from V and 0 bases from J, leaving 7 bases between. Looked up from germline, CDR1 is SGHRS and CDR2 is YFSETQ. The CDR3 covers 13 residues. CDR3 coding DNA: TGCGCCAGCCGGGGGGCAACTAATGAAAAACTGTTTTTT. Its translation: CASRGATNEKLFF.

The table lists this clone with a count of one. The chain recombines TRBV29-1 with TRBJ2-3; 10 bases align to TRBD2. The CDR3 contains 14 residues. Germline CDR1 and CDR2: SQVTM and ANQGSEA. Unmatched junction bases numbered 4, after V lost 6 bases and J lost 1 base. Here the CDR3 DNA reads TGCAGCGTGGAAACTAGCGGGGGCACAGATACGCAGTATTTT. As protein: CSVETSGGTDTQYF.

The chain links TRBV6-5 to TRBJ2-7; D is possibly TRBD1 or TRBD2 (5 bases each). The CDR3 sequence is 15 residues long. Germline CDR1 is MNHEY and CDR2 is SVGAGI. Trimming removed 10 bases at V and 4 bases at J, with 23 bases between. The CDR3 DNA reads TGTGCCACAAGTCCCGCCGGGACCAACTCATACGAGCAGTACTTC. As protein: CATSPAGTNSYEQYF.

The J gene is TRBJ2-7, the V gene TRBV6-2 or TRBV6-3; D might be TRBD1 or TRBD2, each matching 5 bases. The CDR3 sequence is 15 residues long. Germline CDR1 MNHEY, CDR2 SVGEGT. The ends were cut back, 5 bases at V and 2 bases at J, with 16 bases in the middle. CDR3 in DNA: TGTGCCAGCAGTGTGGCAGCGGACAAACCCTACGAGCAGTACTTC. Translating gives CASSVAADKPYEQYF.

The CDR3 DNA sequence: TGTGCCAGCACCTCGGGACGGATTGTCCTCGGCTACGAGCAGTACTTC. This sequence encodes CASTSGRIVLGYEQYF. This chain uses TRBV2 with TRBJ2-7, with D possibly being TRBD1 or TRBD2 (5 bases each). There are 16 residues in the CDR3. The germline CDR1 and CDR2 sequences are SNHLY and FYNNEI. Trimming took off 7 bases at V and 3 bases at J, with 22 bases between the two ends.

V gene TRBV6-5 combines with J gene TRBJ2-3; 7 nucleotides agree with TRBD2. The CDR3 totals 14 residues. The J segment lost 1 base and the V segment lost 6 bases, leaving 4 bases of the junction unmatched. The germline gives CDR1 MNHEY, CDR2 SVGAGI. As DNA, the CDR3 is TGTGCCAGCAGCCGACTAGCCGGCACAGATACGCAGTATTTT. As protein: CASSRLAGTDTQYF.

The CDR3 nucleotides read TGTGCCACGGGGGGACAGGGGGGCACAGATACGCAGTATTTT. Encoded protein: CATGGQGGTDTQYF. The J gene is TRBJ2-3, the V gene TRBV10-3; TRBD1 matches 11 bases. The V gene end was trimmed by 10 bases and the J gene end by 1 base; junction bases not matched to a gene: 4. Germline V gene lookup returns CDR1 ENHRY and CDR2 SYGVKD. The length of the CDR3 is 14 residues.